Shown below are 5 T cell receptor beta chains from a single sample sequenced in a study of T cells in Graves' hyperthyroidism and ophthalmopathy. RNA transcripts provided the source from which TCR beta CDR3 regions were amplified. TCR CDR3 underwent first-round RT-PCR with the HTBI primer set. TCRdb ran MiXCR on the multiplex PCR reads and lists one entry per CDR3 protein. The sample lists around 570,000 distinct CDR3 sequences; about 20% were seen once. Sequenced sample: blood. Receptor source: a man in his forties or fifties with Graves' ophthalmopathy.

This sequence joins TRBV3-2 and TRBJ2-7; TRBD2, the table's D call, was not compared with the DNA. TRBV3-2 is reported as a pseudogene. The CDR3 consists of 17 residues. The DNA for the CDR3 is TGTGCCAGCAGCCAAGATTCAGGGGCGGGAGAGTTCTACGAGCAGTACTTC. It is translated as CASSQDSGAGEFYEQYF.

V is TRBV15 and J is TRBJ2-3; D gene unclear. V lost 5 bases to trimming and J lost 2 bases, with 8 bases between them. The CDR3 loop spans 13 amino acids. Germline loops: CDR1 LNHNV, CDR2 YYDKDF (reference sequence). The CDR3 bases are TGTGCCACCAGCGTCCCCCCCACAGATACGCAGTATTTT. Protein sequence: CATSVPPTDTQYF.

The sample holds many counts of this clonotype. The genes are TRBV20-1 and TRBJ2-1, with 11 bases aligning to TRBD2. The CDR3 loop spans 15 amino acids. The V and J ends lost 6 bases and 4 bases, in that order; junction bases with no gene match: 8. The germline gives CDR1 DFQATT, CDR2 SNEGSKA (reference sequence). CDR3 amino acids: CSAHKTSGRYNEQFF. The CDR3 DNA sequence: TGCAGTGCACACAAAACTAGCGGGAGATACAATGAGCAGTTCTTC.

This clonotype was observed many times. V is TRBV12-3 or TRBV12-4 and J is TRBJ2-5; unclear D gene. CDR3 size: 14 residues. Trimming stripped 3 bases from V and 0 bases from J, with 8 bases between. CDR3 DNA sequence: TGTGCCAGCAGTTTTTTCGGCGACCAAGAGACCCAGTACTTC. This sequence encodes CASSFFGDQETQYF.

In regard to this clonotype: A much larger clone differs by one base, so this may be a read error. This chain connects TRBV30 to TRBJ1-5; a weak D match, TRBD1 (6 bases). From germline, CDR1 is GTSNPN and CDR2 SVGIG (reference sequence). The CDR3 runs to 12 residues. In nucleotides, the CDR3 is TGTGTCTGGAATCAGGGGAATCAGCCCCAGCATTTT. Translating it yields CVWNQGNQPQHF.